These 10 T cell receptor beta chains were all obtained from the same sample, sequenced in a study of blood T cell repertoires in COVID-19. Sequencing used immunoSEQ multiplex PCR; TCRdb keeps in-frame clones, though not all of them. Of about 130,000 clones listed, roughly three quarters are singletons. Sequenced input: peripheral blood. Receptors were obtained from a woman in her seventies with COVID-19, enrolled during active disease.

As DNA, the CDR3 is TGCGCCAGCAGCTTGGGTTACAGGGACGTCGGAGAGACCCAGTACTTC. This codes for CASSLGYRDVGETQYF. The V call is TRBV5-1, the J call TRBJ2-5; maybe TRBD1 (6 bases). Germline-derived CDR1 and CDR2 are SGHRS and YFSETQ. This CDR3 has 16 residues. V dropped 0 bases and J dropped 4 bases, with 16 bases sitting between them.

The rearrangement uses TRBV4-1 and TRBJ2-7; D may be TRBD2 (6 bases). CDR1 is MGHRA and CDR2 is YSYEKL in the germline V gene. The ends were cut back, 3 bases at V and 5 bases at J, with 14 bases in the middle. There are 14 residues in the CDR3. The CDR3 DNA reads as TGCGCCAGCAGCCAGGGGGGACTTCTCAACGAGCAGTACTTC. It specifies CASSQGGLLNEQYF.

The chain has TRBV5-4 and TRBJ2-1; 7 bases fit TRBD2. The CDR3 has 13 residues. Trimming took 1 base from V and 6 from J; bases not matched to a gene: 1. From germline, CDR1 is SGHNT and CDR2 YYREEE (reference sequence). In DNA, the CDR3 is TGTGCCAGCAGCTTGTCGGGGGGCAATGAGCAGTTCTTC. Its translation is CASSLSGGNEQFF. Together with reference TRBV5-4 and TRBJ2-1, the CDR3 gives the full variable domain: ETGVTQSPTHLIKTRGQQVTLRCSSQSGHNTVSWYQQALGQGPQFIFQYYREEENGRGNFPPRFSGLQFPNYSSELNVNALELDDSALYLCASSLSGGNEQFFGPGTRLTVL.

This chain links TRBV7-2 with TRBJ1-1, with TRBD1 matching over 7 bases. In germline, CDR1 is SGHTA, CDR2 FQGNSA. The CDR3 length is 13 residues. J gave up 0 bases and V 6 bases, and 1 base lay outside the gene matches. The CDR3 DNA reads TGTGCCAGCAGGGACAGGCTGAACACTGAAGCTTTCTTT. As protein: CASRDRLNTEAFF. Supplemented by reference TRBV7-2 and TRBJ1-1, the full variable domain reads GAGVSQSPSNKVTEKGKDVELRCDPISGHTALYWYRQSLGQGLEFLIYFQGNSAPDKSGLPSDRFSAERTGGSVSTLTIQRTQQEDSAVYLCASRDRLNTEAFFGQGTRLTVV.

This clone was recorded only once. The chain recombines TRBV19 with TRBJ1-1, with TRBD1 matching over 7 bases. Germline V gene sequence: CDR1 LNHDA, CDR2 SQIVND (reference sequence). CDR3 length: 14 residues. The V segment lost 6 bases and the J segment 3 bases; nucleotides outside the gene matches: 7. The CDR3 is CASSKGTADTEAFF. CDR3 bases: TGTGCCAGTAGCAAGGGGACAGCGGACACTGAAGCTTTCTTT.

This chain connects TRBV5-1 to TRBJ1-1; TRBD1 matches at 10 bases. The ends lost 0 bases at V and 1 base at J; junction bases unmatched: 3. This CDR3 contains 16 residues. Looked up from germline, CDR1 is SGHRS and CDR2 is YFSETQ. The CDR3 nucleotides are TGCGCCAGCAGCTTGGGGGGGACAGGGGCGAACACTGAAGCTTTCTTT. Translating gives CASSLGGTGANTEAFF.

The chain carries TRBV5-1 and TRBJ2-2, with D hard to call. Deletions cut 7 bases from V and 6 bases from J, with 10 bases between. In germline, CDR1 is SGHRS, CDR2 YFSETQ. CDR3 length: 12 residues. CDR3 nucleotides: TGCGCCAGCGGATCAGGTTCCGGGGAGCTGTTTTTT. Translation gives CASGSGSGELFF.

The rearrangement joins TRBV11-2 to TRBJ1-1, with D possibly being TRBD1 (5 bases). V was trimmed by 0 bases and J by 1 base, leaving 12 bases between them. The CDR3 covers 16 residues. Germline CDR1 SGHAT, CDR2 FQNNGV. The CDR3, as DNA: TGTGCCAGCAGCTTAGATCACGGGGGGAGGAACACTGAAGCTTTCTTT. Translating gives CASSLDHGGRNTEAFF. The full variable domain, completed using reference TRBV11-2 and TRBJ1-1, is EAGVAQSPRYKIIEKRQSVAFWCNPISGHATLYWYQQILGQGPKLLIQFQNNGVVDDSQLPKDRFSAERLKGVDSTLKIQPAKLEDSAVYLCASSLDHGGRNTEAFFGQGTRLTVV.

This clone showed up just a few times. This chain uses TRBV5-1 with TRBJ1-1; D perhaps matches TRBD1 (5 bases). Germline V gene data show CDR1 as SGHRS and CDR2 as YFSETQ. Trimming stripped 2 bases from V and 0 bases from J, with 8 bases between. CDR3 length: 14 amino acids. The CDR3 is CASSFRQMNTEAFF. CDR3 coding DNA: TGCGCCAGCAGCTTCCGACAGATGAACACTGAAGCTTTCTTT. Variable domain in full (rest from reference TRBV5-1 and TRBJ1-1): KAGVTQTPRYLIKTRGQQVTLSCSPISGHRSVSWYQQTPGQGLQFLFEYFSETQRNKGNFPGRFSGRQFSNSRSEMNVSTLELGDSALYLCASSFRQMNTEAFFGQGTRLTVV.

The gene calls are TRBV6-6 and TRBJ1-5; 8 positions agree with TRBD1. Germline trimming cut 6 bases from V and 2 bases from J; bases unmatched to any gene: 3. This CDR3 is 14 amino acids long. The germline gives CDR1 MNHNY, CDR2 SVGAGI (reference sequence). The CDR3 DNA is TGTGCCAGCAGCACAGGGGGGGGCAATCAGCCCCAGCATTTT. It is translated as CASSTGGGNQPQHF.